This TCR beta chain is drawn from a study of blood T cell repertoires in COVID-19. The germline V gene encodes CDR1 SNHLY and CDR2 FYNNEI. The CDR3 consists of 14 residues. V was pared by 2 bases and J by 5 bases, with 9 bases between. The protocol was immunoSEQ multiplex PCR, while the TCRdb copy is restricted to in-frame clones and leaves out a portion. The profile shows 180,000 or so clones, around four fifths of them singletons. Sequencing input: peripheral blood. V is TRBV2 and J is TRBJ1-4; no clear D. The clonotype was recovered from a human donor with acute or convalescent COVID-19. The donor label of this sample is uncertain. CDR3 in DNA: TGTGCCAGCAGTGAACATGGCCCCAATGAAAAACTGTTTTTT. This translates into CASSEHGPNEKLFF.